One and the same sample provided the 27 T cell receptor beta chains below, sequenced in a study of blood T cell repertoires in COVID-19 (TCRdb year 2020). Library preparation was by the immunoSEQ multiplex PCR assay. TCRdb's version of the immuneACCESS table is confined to in-frame rearrangements and falls short of the full clone set. An unresolved V gene accounts for under half of the shortfall where checked; the remainder is of unknown origin. The sample table holds about 500,000 clones, of which 89% were seen once. The top ten clones comprise 0.75% to 0.9% of the sample. The sequencing input was peripheral blood. These receptors were obtained from a man aged 18-30 years with COVID-19, enrolled during active disease.

V and J are TRBV24-1 and TRBJ2-5; D unclear. The CDR3 spans 13 residues. The ends were cut back, 5 bases at V and 2 bases at J, with 8 bases in the middle. Germline CDR1 KGHDR, CDR2 SFDVKD. CDR3 coding DNA: TGTGCCACCAGTGGCCCAGGACAAGAGACCCAGTACTTC. Amino acids: CATSGPGQETQYF.

This clone was seen only a few times. V and J are TRBV27 and TRBJ1-6; no clear D gene. There are 13 residues in the CDR3. Trimming cost V 6 bases and J 4 bases, with 7 bases left between them. CDR1 and CDR2 (germline): MNHEY, SMNVEV (reference sequence). CDR3 in DNA: TGTGCCAGCAGGCTACAGTATAATTCACCCCTCCACTTT. Its protein product is CASRLQYNSPLHF.

This chain connects TRBV5-4 to TRBJ1-1, with a tentative D call TRBD1 (6 bases). Germline V gene data show CDR1 as SGHNT and CDR2 as YYREEE (reference sequence). There are 14 residues in the CDR3. The V and J ends lost 3 bases and 3 bases respectively, with 12 bases between them. As DNA, the CDR3 is TGTGCCAGCAGCTGGGGGCCCGGGGACACTGAAGCTTTCTTT. Translated: CASSWGPGDTEAFF.

The chain recombines TRBV18 with TRBJ2-5; D might be TRBD2 (6 bases). Germline loops: CDR1 KGHSH, CDR2 LQKENI. CDR3 length: 14 residues. Trimming took 2 bases from V and 1 from J, leaving 8 bases between them. The CDR3 protein is CASSPWDSQETQYF. CDR3 in DNA: TGTGCCAGCTCACCATGGGACTCCCAAGAGACCCAGTACTTC.

In this sample, this clone turned up once. This sequence joins TRBV27 and TRBJ2-3, with TRBD2 matching 8 bases. CDR1 MNHEY and CDR2 SMNVEV come from the germline V gene (reference sequence). The CDR3 has 12 amino acids. V was pared by 8 bases and J by 6 bases, with 4 bases of the junction left unmatched. The DNA of the CDR3 is TGTGCCAGCGGCCCGGGGGGGGATACGCAGTATTTT. Translation: CASGPGGDTQYF.

CDR3 sequence (DNA): TGTGCCAGCAGCTACCGGGGCCAAGAGACCCAGTACTTC. It codes for CASSYRGQETQYF. The V call is TRBV5-6, the J call TRBJ2-5; possible D gene TRBD2, 5 bases. The CDR3 covers 13 residues. V was cut by 3 bases and J by 1 base, with 7 bases left in between. Germline-derived CDR1 and CDR2 are SGHDT and YYEEEE.

The chain combines TRBV6-5 with TRBJ2-7; 15 bases match TRBD2. Germline V gene sequence: CDR1 MNHEY, CDR2 SVGAGI. The CDR3 has 14 residues. Trimming cost V 10 bases and J 6 bases; bases outside gene matches: 7. DNA of the CDR3: TGTGCCACCCAAGGACTAGCGGGGGGGGGCGAGCAGTACTTC. Protein product: CATQGLAGGGEQYF.

V is TRBV6-5 and J is TRBJ2-3; a weak D match, TRBD1 (6 bases). CDR1 and CDR2 (germline): MNHEY, SVGAGI. The CDR3 loop spans 14 amino acids. Trimming stripped 6 bases from V and 2 bases from J, with 12 bases between. CDR3 sequence (DNA): TGTGCCAGCAGACTACAGGGTGCCACAGATACGCAGTATTTT. It codes for CASRLQGATDTQYF.

This rearrangement joins TRBV12-5 to TRBJ2-7; D might be TRBD1 (6 bases). Germline V gives CDR1 LGHNT, CDR2 FRNRAP. The CDR3 is made up of 17 amino acids. Trimming shortened V by 0 bases and J by 0 bases, and 15 bases separated the two germline ends. The CDR3 protein is CASGLVLDRLTSYEQYF. CDR3 sequence (DNA): TGTGCTAGTGGTTTGGTACTGGACAGACTAACCTCCTACGAGCAGTACTTC.

This chain connects TRBV12-3 or TRBV12-4 to TRBJ1-2; D call uncertain. The CDR3 is 13 amino acids. With 5 bases removed from V and 8 bases from J, the gap between germline ends came to 15 bases. CDR3 in amino acids: CASSITGSVGYTF. CDR3 DNA sequence: TGTGCCAGCAGTATTACGGGTTCGGTCGGCTACACCTTC.

Points on this clone: A read error may produce the germline difference seen at one junction end. The genes are TRBV6-1 and TRBJ1-5; TRBD1 is a possible D gene (5 bases). CDR1 is MNHNS, CDR2 SASEGT, per germline. The CDR3 is 15 amino acids. The CDR3 nucleotides read TGTGCCAGCAGTGAATACCGGGGGACCAATCCGCCCCAGCATTTT. Its protein product is CASSEYRGTNPPQHF.

The J gene is TRBJ2-7, the V gene TRBV6-5; a weak D match, TRBD2 (6 bases). With 2 bases removed from V and 0 bases from J, the gap between germline ends came to 14 bases. Germline V CDR1 and CDR2: MNHEY, SVGAGI. The CDR3 covers 16 residues. CDR3 bases: TGTGCCAGCAGTTACGTCGTTAGCGGAGGCTCCTACGAGCAGTACTTC. It yields the protein CASSYVVSGGSYEQYF.

This rearrangement joins TRBV19 to TRBJ1-6; D not certain. CDR1 is LNHDA and CDR2 is SQIVND in the germline V gene (reference sequence). Trimming cost V 6 bases and J 2 bases, with 11 bases left between them. The CDR3 totals 15 residues. CDR3 loop: CASRPGTTYNSPLHF. The CDR3 DNA follows: TGTGCCAGTAGACCAGGAACCACCTATAATTCACCCCTCCACTTT.

This chain joins TRBV7-9 and TRBJ2-2, with 10 bases aligning to TRBD1. Per germline, CDR1 SEHNR and CDR2 FQNEAQ (reference sequence). The CDR3 runs 16 residues. V lost 6 bases to trimming and J lost 4 bases; unmatched junction nucleotides: 8. The CDR3 sequence is CASSSTRQGATGELFF. CDR3 sequence (DNA): TGTGCCAGCAGTTCAACACGACAGGGGGCCACCGGGGAGCTGTTTTTT.

The V gene is TRBV4-1, the J gene TRBJ2-6; TRBD2 agrees at 8 bases. V was pared by 4 bases and J by 1 base, with 3 bases of the junction left unmatched. Germline-derived CDR1 and CDR2 are MGHRA and YSYEKL. CDR3 length: 16 amino acids. The CDR3 region has the DNA TGCGCCAGCAGCCCTGCGGGAGGTTCTGGGGCCAACGTCCTGACTTTC. Amino acids: CASSPAGGSGANVLTF.

The chain couples TRBV6-5 to TRBJ1-2; no reliable D call. The germline gives CDR1 MNHEY, CDR2 SVGAGI. Trimming pared 2 bases from V and 7 bases from J, leaving 14 bases between. This CDR3 is 14 amino acids long. CDR3 nucleotides: TGTGCCAGCAGTTACCGAGGAGCCTCGGGTGGCTACACCTTC. Its protein is CASSYRGASGGYTF.

The chain couples TRBV27 to TRBJ1-6; D is unclear. This CDR3 is 13 amino acids long. Trimming cost V 6 bases and J 10 bases, with 13 bases left between them. CDR1 MNHEY and CDR2 SMNVEV come from the germline V gene (reference sequence). CDR3 DNA sequence: TGTGCCAGCAGCCCGGAGAGGGCCTCACCCCTCCACTTT. Its protein is CASSPERASPLHF.

The chain uses TRBV5-6 and TRBJ2-4; 10 nucleotides align to TRBD2. With V trimmed by 4 bases and J by 11 bases, 6 bases remained unmatched. CDR3 length equals 13 residues. CDR1 SGHDT and CDR2 YYEEEE come from the germline V gene. CDR3 region: CASSGGLADFQYF. The CDR3 DNA is TGTGCCAGCAGCGGCGGACTAGCGGACTTTCAGTACTTC.

The chain is built from TRBV24-1 and TRBJ2-1, with D possibly being TRBD1 (5 bases). The length of the CDR3 is 14 residues. CDR1 is KGHDR and CDR2 is SFDVKD in the germline V gene. V shed 3 bases and J shed 9 bases, with 14 bases lying between them. The CDR3 DNA reads as TGTGCCACCAGTGATGCCGGTCAGGGCTTTGAGCAGTTCTTC. Its translation: CATSDAGQGFEQFF.

V and J are TRBV10-1 and TRBJ2-3; TRBD2 matches 9 bases. With 0 bases clipped from V and 5 bases from J, the junction kept 6 bases outside the gene matches. Per the germline V gene, CDR1 is WNHNN and CDR2 is SYGVQD (reference sequence). CDR3 length: 16 residues. CDR3 DNA: TGCGCCAGCAGTGAGTCAGGGACTAGCCAAGGAGATACGCAGTATTTT. Its protein is CASSESGTSQGDTQYF.

The V gene is TRBV7-6, the J gene TRBJ2-7; the D gene is possibly TRBD2 (5 bases). V shed 2 bases and J shed 3 bases, with 14 bases lying between them. This CDR3 contains 15 residues. The germline CDR1 and CDR2 sequences are SGHVS and FNYEAQ. DNA of the CDR3: TGTGCCAGCAGCTTAATGTTTTCTAGCAGCTACGAGCAGTACTTC. Protein product: CASSLMFSSSYEQYF. Combining the CDR3 with reference TRBV7-6 and TRBJ2-7 gives the whole variable domain GAGVSQSPRYKVTKRGQDVALRCDPISGHVSLYWYRQALGQGPEFLTYFNYEAQQDKSGLPNDRFSAERPEGSISTLTIQRTEQRDSAMYRCASSLMFSSSYEQYFGPGTRLTVT.

This chain links TRBV4-1 with TRBJ2-7; 11 bases match TRBD1. V dropped 4 bases and J dropped 5; count of bases not matched to a gene: 13. The CDR3 extends over 17 amino acids. CDR1 is MGHRA and CDR2 is YSYEKL in the germline V gene. The DNA of the CDR3 is TGCGCCAGCAGCCGAATCAGACCGGGACAGGGGGAAGACGAGCAGTACTTC. Encoded protein: CASSRIRPGQGEDEQYF.

This chain uses TRBV5-4 with TRBJ1-2; TRBD1 aligns across 10 bases. The CDR3 is 13 residues long. Germline loops: CDR1 SGHNT, CDR2 YYREEE (reference sequence). V trimming: 3 bases; J trimming: 8 bases; junction bases outside the gene matches: 4. CDR3 bases: TGTGCCAGCAGCTCCGGGACAGGGGTCGGCTACACCTTC. Protein sequence: CASSSGTGVGYTF.

This clone was observed a handful of times. Other DNA sequences in this specimen translate into the identical CDR3. The chain joins TRBV3-1 (or the pseudogene TRBV3-2) to TRBJ2-3, with D unclear. The germline gives CDR1 LGHDT, CDR2 YNNKEL (reference sequence). This CDR3 has 13 residues. Trimming pared 1 base from V and 3 bases from J, leaving 5 bases between. The CDR3 coding sequence is TGTGCCAGCAGCCAAGGAGGAACAGATACGCAGTATTTT. Amino acid sequence: CASSQGGTDTQYF.

The chain has TRBV6-5 and TRBJ2-3, with 10 bases matching TRBD2. CDR1 MNHEY and CDR2 SVGAGI come from the germline V gene. The CDR3 totals 16 residues. Trimming took 1 base from V and 7 from J; bases not matched to a gene: 8. The CDR3 region has the DNA TGTGCCAGCAGTTACTTAAGCGGGGGGGCATCAAATACGCAGTATTTT. Protein: CASSYLSGGASNTQYF.

The gene calls are TRBV10-3 and TRBJ2-7; 9 bases align to TRBD2. The V gene's germline CDR1 is ENHRY and CDR2 SYGVKD. Unmatched junction bases numbered 2, after V lost 4 bases and J lost 1 base. CDR3 size: 14 residues. The CDR3 reads CAISGLAGSYEQYF. As DNA, the CDR3 is TGTGCCATCAGTGGTCTAGCGGGGTCCTACGAGCAGTACTTC.

This clone appeared once. The J gene is TRBJ2-3, the V gene TRBV5-1, with 7 bases fitting TRBD2. The CDR3 length is 16 residues. J was trimmed by 4 bases and V by 4 bases; bases with no gene match: 12. From germline, CDR1 is SGHRS and CDR2 YFSETQ. The CDR3 loop is CASSPGRGFRADTQYF. CDR3 in DNA: TGCGCCAGCAGCCCGGGGCGGGGGTTCAGGGCAGATACGCAGTATTTT.